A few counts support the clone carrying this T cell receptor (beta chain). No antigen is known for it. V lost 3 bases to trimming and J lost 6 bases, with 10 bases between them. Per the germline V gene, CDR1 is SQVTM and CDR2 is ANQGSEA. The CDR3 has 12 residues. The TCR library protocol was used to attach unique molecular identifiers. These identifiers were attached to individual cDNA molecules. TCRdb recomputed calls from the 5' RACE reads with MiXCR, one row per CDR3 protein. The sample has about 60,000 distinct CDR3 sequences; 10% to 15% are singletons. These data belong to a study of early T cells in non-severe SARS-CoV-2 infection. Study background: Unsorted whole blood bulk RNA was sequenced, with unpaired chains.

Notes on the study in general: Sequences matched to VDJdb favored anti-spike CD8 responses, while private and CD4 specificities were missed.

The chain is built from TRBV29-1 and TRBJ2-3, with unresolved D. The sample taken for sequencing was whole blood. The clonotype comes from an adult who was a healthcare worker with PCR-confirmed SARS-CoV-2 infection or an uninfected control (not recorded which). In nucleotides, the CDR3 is TGCAGCGTTGACCCTTCAGCGGATACGCAGTATTTT. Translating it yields CSVDPSADTQYF.